These 5 T cell receptor beta chains were all obtained from the same sample, sequenced in a study of Tregs in tolerant kidney transplant recipients. The data were produced by immunoSEQ multiplex PCR, yet TCRdb's version contains in-frame clones alone and is incomplete. The sample shows about 240,000 clones, about 80% of them seen only once. The specimen was CD4+ T cells from blood. These receptors originate from a human donor in good health.

This clone has just a few counts. The chain uses TRBV2 and TRBJ1-6; D remains ambiguous. With 2 bases removed from V and 4 bases from J, the gap between germline ends came to 9 bases. The CDR3 loop spans 15 amino acids. CDR1 is SNHLY, CDR2 FYNNEI, per germline. This CDR3 is CASSELTGYNSPLHF. CDR3 DNA: TGTGCCAGCAGTGAACTCACTGGATATAATTCACCCCTCCACTTT.

The chain links TRBV9 to TRBJ2-3, with 9 bases identical to TRBD1. Unmatched junction bases numbered 7, after V lost 1 base and J lost 4 bases. The CDR3 totals 16 residues. CDR1 and CDR2 from the germline V gene are SGDLS and YYNGEE. CDR3 in DNA: TGTGCCAGCAGCGTAACAGGGGGCGGTCGGGCAGATACGCAGTATTTT. Its protein product is CASSVTGGGRADTQYF.

A remark on this clone: The germline gene is not matched at one end of the junction; a read error may be the cause. The chain links TRBV5-1 to TRBJ1-5, with 8 nucleotides matching TRBD1. The germline V gene encodes CDR1 SGHRS and CDR2 YFSETQ. This CDR3 has 17 amino acids. CDR3 in DNA: TGCGTCAGCAACGGCCTGTGGCAGGGGGCCTTCAATCAGCCCCAGCATTTT. The encoded protein is CVSNGLWQGAFNQPQHF.

This clone was counted only a few times. CDR3 bases: TGCGCCAGCAGCTTGGCCCCGGGGACAGGGGGTTCTGGGGCCAACGTCCTGACTTTC. Amino acid sequence: CASSLAPGTGGSGANVLTF. The chain couples TRBV5-1 to TRBJ2-6; the match to TRBD1 covers 11 bases. Germline V gives CDR1 SGHRS, CDR2 YFSETQ. The CDR3 is 19 amino acids. Trimming removed 0 bases from V and 1 base from J; junction bases left unmatched: 6.

The rearrangement uses TRBV29-1 and TRBJ1-5; D ambiguous. V lost 4 bases, J lost 2 bases, and 9 bases lay in between. The CDR3 is 13 residues long. Per the germline V gene, CDR1 is SQVTM and CDR2 is ANQGSEA. CDR3 in DNA: TGCAGCGTTGTGGACCGTGGCAATCAGCCCCAGCATTTT. Translation gives CSVVDRGNQPQHF.